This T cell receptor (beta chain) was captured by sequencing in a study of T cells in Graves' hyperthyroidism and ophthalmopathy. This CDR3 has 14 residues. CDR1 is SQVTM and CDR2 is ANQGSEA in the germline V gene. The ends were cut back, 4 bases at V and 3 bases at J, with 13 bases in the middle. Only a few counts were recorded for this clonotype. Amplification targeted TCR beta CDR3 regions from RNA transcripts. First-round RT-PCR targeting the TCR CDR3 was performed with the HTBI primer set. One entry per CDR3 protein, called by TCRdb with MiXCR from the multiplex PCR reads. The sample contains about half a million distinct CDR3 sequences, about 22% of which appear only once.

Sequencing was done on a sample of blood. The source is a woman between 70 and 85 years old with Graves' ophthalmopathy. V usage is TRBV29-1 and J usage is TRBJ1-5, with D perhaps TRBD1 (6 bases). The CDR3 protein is CSVGGGDNNQPQHF. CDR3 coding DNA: TGCAGCGTTGGGGGGGGGGACAACAATCAGCCCCAGCATTTT.